The 28 T cell receptor beta chains reported below all come from one sample, sequenced in a study of long-term antiretroviral therapy in people with HIV. Samples were assayed with immunoSEQ v3.0 at survey level. Generated by immunoSEQ multiplex PCR, the TCRdb table keeps only in-frame clones and is missing some. The repertoire holds several thousand clones, with approximately 79% as singletons. The sample consisted of unsorted PBMCs, taken 1.1 years after starting antiretroviral therapy. The receptors originated from a middle-aged man with HIV.

V is TRBV30 and J is TRBJ2-7, with 7 bases aligning to TRBD1. CDR1 is GTSNPN and CDR2 is SVGIG in the germline V gene (reference sequence). The CDR3 runs to 14 residues. The V gene end was trimmed by 2 bases and the J gene end by 3 bases; junction bases not matched to a gene: 7. The CDR3 coding sequence is TGTGCCTGGAGTCCTGGGACAGCACTCTACGAGCAGTACTTC. Protein product: CAWSPGTALYEQYF.

The chain links TRBV9 to TRBJ2-2; 9 bases match TRBD1. From germline, CDR1 is SGDLS and CDR2 YYNGEE. V was pared by 4 bases and J by 6 bases, with 13 bases of the junction left unmatched. This CDR3 has 17 residues. This CDR3 reads CASSFRGDREIPGELFF. The DNA of the CDR3 is TGTGCCAGCAGCTTCAGGGGGGACAGGGAGATTCCCGGGGAGCTGTTTTTT.

The chain has TRBV7-3 and TRBJ1-1; D unresolved. Germline CDR1 is SGHTA and CDR2 is FQGTGA. The CDR3 is made up of 13 amino acids. V lost 0 bases and J lost 8, with 10 bases in between. CDR3 amino acids: CASSLTSLKEAFF. The CDR3 nucleotides read TGTGCCAGCAGCTTAACCTCCTTAAAGGAAGCTTTCTTT.

The chain couples TRBV9 to TRBJ1-2; D is undetermined. The CDR3 has 16 residues. V lost 0 bases, J lost 4 bases, and 16 bases lay in between. The germline V gene encodes CDR1 SGDLS and CDR2 YYNGEE. CDR3 in amino acids: CASSVGIGGSGYGYTF. CDR3 nucleotides: TGTGCCAGCAGCGTAGGAATTGGAGGGTCGGGCTATGGCTACACCTTC.

The CDR3 sequence is CAWTSPGTGDHEQYF. In DNA form, the CDR3 reads TGTGCCTGGACCTCCCCCGGGACAGGGGATCACGAGCAGTACTTC. The chain is built from TRBV30 and TRBJ2-7; TRBD1 aligns across 10 bases. Per germline, CDR1 GTSNPN and CDR2 SVGIG (reference sequence). J lost 5 bases, V lost 4 bases, and 11 bases had no gene match. The CDR3 contains 15 residues.

The V gene is TRBV5-4, the J gene TRBJ2-1, with 7 nucleotides matching TRBD1. The germline gives CDR1 SGHNT, CDR2 YYREEE (reference sequence). This CDR3 is built from 13 residues. V shed 3 bases and J 5 bases; nucleotides not matched to a gene: 2. Here the CDR3 DNA reads TGTGCCAGCAGCTACGACAGGGACAATGAGCAGTTCTTC. As protein: CASSYDRDNEQFF. Full variable domain (outside the CDR3, taken from reference TRBV5-4 and TRBJ2-1): ETGVTQSPTHLIKTRGQQVTLRCSSQSGHNTVSWYQQALGQGPQFIFQYYREEENGRGNFPPRFSGLQFPNYSSELNVNALELDDSALYLCASSYDRDNEQFFGPGTRLTVL.

The gene calls are TRBV6-5 and TRBJ1-2, with D unclear. Germline loops: CDR1 MNHEY, CDR2 SVGAGI. V was cut by 2 bases and J by 4 bases, with 11 bases left in between. This CDR3 has 14 residues. CDR3 residues: CASSYGRSGYGYTF. The DNA of the CDR3 is TGTGCCAGCAGTTACGGGAGGTCGGGCTATGGCTACACCTTC.

The rearrangement joins TRBV4-1 to TRBJ1-6, with TRBD1 matching 9 bases. In germline, CDR1 is MGHRA, CDR2 YSYEKL. The CDR3 spans 16 residues. V lost 4 bases, J lost 9 bases, and 10 bases stayed unmatched. The CDR3 region has the DNA TGCGCCAGCAGCCCCCAAGGCGGGACAGGGTTTTCACCCCTCCACTTT. Residues: CASSPQGGTGFSPLHF.

The chain combines TRBV28 with TRBJ1-5; the D gene is possibly TRBD1 (6 bases). This CDR3 region has 15 residues. Trimming took 6 bases from V and 0 from J, leaving 12 bases between them. Germline values: CDR1 MDHEN, CDR2 SYDVKM. The chain's CDR3 is CASRGAGDSNQPQHF. The CDR3 DNA reads as TGTGCCAGCAGGGGGGCAGGGGATAGCAATCAGCCCCAGCATTTT.

This chain connects TRBV7-9 to TRBJ1-1, with D possibly matching TRBD1 (6 bases). V was trimmed by 1 base and J by 3 bases, leaving 12 bases between them. The germline gives CDR1 SEHNR, CDR2 FQNEAQ (reference sequence). This CDR3 contains 15 residues. The CDR3 sequence is CASSLGTGRHTEAFF. For the CDR3, the DNA is TGTGCCAGCAGCTTAGGCACAGGGAGGCACACTGAAGCTTTCTTT.

V and J are TRBV6-1 and TRBJ2-4; D unresolved. The ends were cut back, 7 bases at V and 1 base at J, with 5 bases in the middle. The V gene's germline CDR1 is MNHNS and CDR2 SASEGT. The CDR3 is 12 amino acids. DNA for the CDR3: TGTGCCAGCACCCGTGCCAAAAACATTCAGTACTTC. Translating gives CASTRAKNIQYF.

The J gene is TRBJ1-1, the V gene TRBV7-2; D call uncertain. Looked up from germline, CDR1 is SGHTA and CDR2 is FQGNSA. Deletions cut 5 bases from V and 1 base from J, with 2 bases between. The length of the CDR3 is 11 residues. The CDR3: CASSQNTEAFF. For the CDR3, the DNA is TGTGCCAGCAGCCAGAACACTGAAGCTTTCTTT.

The chain is built from TRBV19 and TRBJ2-1; TRBD1 is a possible D gene (5 bases). This CDR3 has 13 residues. Germline V lookup: CDR1 LNHDA, CDR2 SQIVND (reference sequence). V lost 10 bases and J 3 bases, leaving 13 bases between the germline ends. CDR3 residues: CATASTVYNEQFF. CDR3 DNA: TGTGCCACCGCGTCGACAGTCTACAATGAGCAGTTCTTC.

The J gene is TRBJ1-6, the V gene TRBV27; TRBD1 is a possible D gene (5 bases). The V end lost 4 bases, the J end lost 7 bases, and 14 bases lay between the germline ends. Germline-derived CDR1 and CDR2 are MNHEY and SMNVEV (reference sequence). This CDR3 has 15 amino acids. The CDR3 coding sequence is TGTGCCAGCAGTTCCTCCGGGACGGACAATTCACCCCTCCACTTT. Protein product: CASSSSGTDNSPLHF.

This clone has only a few counts. J is TRBJ2-7 and V is TRBV6-5; D is unclear. Trimming stripped 5 bases from V and 4 bases from J, with 12 bases between. Germline-derived CDR1 and CDR2 are MNHEY and SVGAGI. CDR3 length equals 13 residues. The CDR3 is CASSPLLGYEQYF. CDR3 nucleotides: TGTGCCAGCAGTCCCCTCCTCGGGTACGAGCAGTACTTC.

In this sample, this clone turned up once. J is TRBJ2-7 and V is TRBV29-1, with no clear D. With 3 bases removed from V and 2 bases from J, the gap between germline ends came to 8 bases. The germline gives CDR1 SQVTM, CDR2 ANQGSEA. CDR3 length: 12 amino acids. DNA for the CDR3: TGCAGCGTTGAGGTGGATACCTACGAGCAGTACTTC. Translation: CSVEVDTYEQYF.

The V call is TRBV6-5, the J call TRBJ2-2, with TRBD2 as a possible D gene (5 bases). This CDR3 comprises 14 residues. The germline CDR1 and CDR2 sequences are MNHEY and SVGAGI. V dropped 10 bases and J dropped 10 bases, with 22 bases sitting between them. CDR3 residues: CAISLRVTGSELFF. The CDR3 region has the DNA TGTGCCATCAGCCTGAGGGTCACCGGGTCGGAGCTGTTTTTT.

This rearrangement joins TRBV27 to TRBJ1-5; no clear D. With 0 bases removed from V and 4 bases from J, the gap between germline ends came to 4 bases. Looked up from germline, CDR1 is MNHEY and CDR2 is SMNVEV (reference sequence). This CDR3 has 13 residues. The CDR3 sequence: CASSLSWNQPQHF. For the CDR3, the DNA is TGTGCCAGCAGTTTATCGTGGAATCAGCCCCAGCATTTT.

V and J are TRBV7-2 and TRBJ1-6; D is unclear. This CDR3 is built from 16 residues. Germline-derived CDR1 and CDR2 are SGHTA and FQGNSA. V was pared by 3 bases and J by 3 bases, with 12 bases between. The CDR3 sequence is CASSLDSLIYNSPLHF. As DNA, the CDR3 is TGTGCCAGCAGCTTGGACTCGTTGATCTATAATTCACCCCTCCACTTT.

This clone was detected once. The chain couples TRBV5-3 to TRBJ2-1, with D tentatively TRBD2 (6 bases). Being an ORF, TRBV5-3 has a function that is uncertain. The ends were cut back, 3 bases at V and 0 bases at J, with 16 bases in the middle. The CDR3 length is 17 residues. The CDR3 spells CARSSPDGGSSYNEQFF. CDR3 bases: TGTGCCAGAAGCTCTCCGGACGGAGGGAGCTCCTACAATGAGCAGTTCTTC.

The V and J genes are TRBV10-3 and TRBJ2-7; the D gene is possibly TRBD1 (5 bases). This CDR3 is 12 amino acids long. The germline CDR1 and CDR2 sequences are ENHRY and SYGVKD. V lost 6 bases, J lost 4 bases, and 10 bases lay in between. CDR3 sequence reads: CAISDRPYEQYF. The CDR3 bases are TGTGCCATCAGCGACAGACCTTACGAGCAGTACTTC.

The chain employs TRBV30 and TRBJ2-7; D may be TRBD2 (5 bases). The CDR3 totals 15 residues. V lost 1 base to trimming and J lost 2 bases, with 15 bases between them. Germline assignment: CDR1 GTSNPN and CDR2 SVGIG (reference sequence). The CDR3 is CAWSAPGYTTYEQYF. The CDR3 DNA follows: TGTGCCTGGAGTGCCCCGGGATATACCACCTACGAGCAGTACTTC.

The chain has TRBV7-2 and TRBJ2-5; no clear D gene. The CDR3 contains 17 residues. Germline V gene data show CDR1 as SGHTA and CDR2 as FQGNSA. V lost 0 bases, J lost 4 bases, and 18 bases lay in between. Here the CDR3 DNA reads TGTGCCAGCAGCTTAGCGCATTATGAGACTTTTAGAGAGACCCAGTACTTC. It encodes CASSLAHYETFRETQYF.

The V gene is TRBV6-5, the J gene TRBJ2-7; 12 nucleotides agree with TRBD1. Unmatched junction bases numbered 8, after V lost 5 bases and J lost 6 bases. The CDR3 loop spans 15 amino acids. CDR1 is MNHEY, CDR2 SVGAGI, per germline. The CDR3 region is CASSNRDRGQVEQYF. The CDR3 coding sequence is TGTGCCAGCAGTAACCGGGACAGGGGGCAGGTCGAGCAGTACTTC.

The chain employs TRBV6-1 and TRBJ2-7; the match to TRBD1 covers 8 bases. Germline loops: CDR1 MNHNS, CDR2 SASEGT. The CDR3 consists of 15 residues. Losses at the gene ends were 1 base for V and 9 bases for J; bases not matched to a gene: 11. CDR3 in DNA: TGTGCCAGCAGTGAAGAAGTGACAGGGGAGGCAGGGCAGTACTTC. Translated, it gives CASSEEVTGEAGQYF.

The CDR3 protein is CASSLGGTGGFYEQYF. CDR3 DNA: TGCGCCAGCAGCTTGGGCGGGACAGGGGGGTTCTACGAGCAGTACTTC. The rearrangement joins TRBV5-1 to TRBJ2-7; 11 nucleotides agree with TRBD1. CDR1 and CDR2 from the germline V gene are SGHRS and YFSETQ. V lost 0 bases to trimming and J lost 3 bases; unmatched junction nucleotides: 5. CDR3 length: 16 residues.

The gene calls are TRBV11-3 and TRBJ1-1; tentatively, D is TRBD1 (5 bases). Deletions cut 7 bases from V and 0 bases from J, with 9 bases between. This CDR3 comprises 13 residues. CDR1 and CDR2 (germline): SGHNT, YENEEA. The CDR3 DNA reads TGTGCCAGCACCCGGGGGGTGAACACTGAAGCTTTCTTT. Its translation: CASTRGVNTEAFF.

The chain has TRBV4-1 and TRBJ2-2; 7 bases fit TRBD1. Germline trimming cut 6 bases from V and 4 bases from J; bases unmatched to any gene: 5. CDR3 size: 14 residues. The germline gives CDR1 MGHRA, CDR2 YSYEKL. Here the CDR3 reads CASRRDRVTGELFF. The CDR3 coding sequence is TGCGCCAGCAGGCGCGACAGGGTCACCGGGGAGCTGTTTTTT.